This T cell receptor beta chain originates from a study of blood T cells in healthy people across ages. Findings and limits, study-wide: Age advanced and TCR beta diversity per million T cells fell, roughly linearly.

Trimming left V 4 bases short and J 8 bases short, with 17 bases between. The CDR3 extends over 14 amino acids. Germline CDR1 and CDR2: KGHSH and LQKENI. With regard to this clonotype: Its specificity is unknown.

A J-beta primer mix and a sample-barcoded 5' primer were used in a second PCR of about 7 to 12 cycles. MiXCR was run by TCRdb on the 5' RACE reads, yielding one entry per CDR3 protein. Among 600,000 to 850,000 distinct CDR3 sequences, around 46% were seen once, and the ten largest hold 20% to 25%. The clonotype was recovered from a woman aged 55-69 years in good health. The chain is built from TRBV18 and TRBJ1-1, with D hard to call. Sequenced input: blood. DNA of the CDR3: TGTGCCAGCTCACGACTGAGTTTGAGCGTCGAAGCTTTCTTT. It yields the protein CASSRLSLSVEAFF.